This entry is about one TCR beta chain. This clone was observed once. Its antigen remains unidentified. No base quality information exists; no much larger clone differs at one position. The library was generated by the immunoSEQ multiplex PCR assay. Here the immuneACCESS table is served through TCRdb, limited to in-frame sequences with V and J called. Missing clones are a known gap in these copies; in checked studies unresolved V genes cover under half, and the rest lacks a known reason. The sample profile shows about 80,000 clones; 70% to 85% of them were found once. Roughly 10% of the sample is in the top ten clones. These data belong to a study of control samples from healthy donors and cancer patients (dated by TCRdb to 2019 to 2021). CDR1 and CDR2 are read off the germline V gene as SQVTM and ANQGSEA. There are 13 amino acids in the CDR3, from cysteine to phenylalanine inclusive. CDR3 DNA is the only sequence kept; it has 39 bases, read in frame from the first base. V is shortened by 3 bases, J by 5 bases, and the region joining them spans 12 bases.

The clonotype originates from a man in his fifties or sixties with head and neck cancer. The rearrangement joined TRBV29-1 to TRBJ2-3; the D gene is possibly TRBD1, with 5 bases matching. The sample taken for sequencing was PBMCs. The DNA is as follows: TGCAGCGTTGAGAAGGGGATGGGAGATACGCAGTATTTT. It translates to CSVEKGMGDTQYF.